The 5 T cell receptor beta chains below all came from one sample that was sequenced in a study of T-cell memory formation after mild COVID-19 (dated by TCRdb to 2020 to 2022). Libraries came from 5' RACE. Sequencing used an Illumina NovaSeq 6000. TCRdb redid the processing of the public reads, applying fastp at Q25 and MiXCR, and retained in-frame beta chains. Here each entry gathers all rows of one CDR3 protein and keeps the most common genes and DNA. The sample table holds some 120,000 distinct CDR3 sequences, of which approximately 17% were seen once. The top ten clonotypes cover roughly 5.2% of the sample. Sequenced: PBMCs or a T cell subset sorted from them (not recorded which). The receptors stem from a man younger than 35 who had mild COVID-19 (a few samples of this study predate the infection). The sample titles of this study are shuffled in the database, so cell type and time point are left out; the donor was told from shared clones.

This clonotype was found a few times. This chain links TRBV7-3 with TRBJ2-3, with D tentatively TRBD2 (5 bases). Germline CDR1 SGHTA, CDR2 FQGTGA. With 4 bases removed from V and 4 bases from J, the gap between germline ends came to 9 bases. The CDR3 has 13 residues. As DNA, the CDR3 is TGTGCCAGCAGCTCCCTAGCAGCAGATACGCAGTATTTT. The encoded protein is CASSSLAADTQYF. Looking up the rest from reference TRBV7-3 and TRBJ2-3 gives the full variable domain: GAGVSQTPSNKVTEKGKYVELRCDPISGHTALYWYRQSLGQGPEFLIYFQGTGAADDSGLPNDRFFAVRPEGSVSTLKIQRTERGDSAVYLCASSSLAADTQYFGPGTRLTVL.

This clonotype was seen more than once but under ten times. The genes are TRBV10-3 and TRBJ2-5; D gene unclear. From germline, CDR1 is ENHRY and CDR2 SYGVKD. Between the trimmed V and J ends, which lost 2 bases and 7 bases, there was a span of 8 bases. This CDR3 has 12 residues. The DNA for the CDR3 is TGTGCCATCAGTGAGGACTTAGGGACCCAGTACTTC. Its protein product is CAISEDLGTQYF.

This clonotype was counted a few times. V is TRBV7-8 and J is TRBJ1-5; D is unclear. The CDR3 totals 12 residues. Germline CDR1 SGHVS, CDR2 FQNEAQ. V lost 10 bases and J 0 bases, leaving 7 bases between the germline ends. CDR3 region: CATGDSNQPQHF. In nucleotides, the CDR3 is TGTGCCACCGGGGATAGCAATCAGCCCCAGCATTTT. Full variable domain (remainder filled in from reference TRBV7-8 and TRBJ1-5): GAGVSQSPRYKVAKRGQDVALRCDPISGHVSLFWYQQALGQGPEFLTYFQNEAQLDKSGLPSDRFFAERPEGSVSTLKIQRTQQEDSAVYLCATGDSNQPQHFGDGTRLSIL.

This sequence joins TRBV12-3 or TRBV12-4 and TRBJ2-5, with D possibly matching TRBD1 (6 bases). This CDR3 spans 13 amino acids. Between the trimmed V and J ends, which lost 2 bases and 7 bases, there was a span of 11 bases. The CDR3 spells CASSLQGMGTQYF. CDR3 in DNA: TGTGCCAGCAGTTTACAGGGGATGGGGACCCAGTACTTC.

This clonotype is a singleton in its sample. V and J are TRBV7-2 and TRBJ1-3; no firm D call. Trimming shortened V by 5 bases and J by 0 bases, and 14 bases separated the two germline ends. Germline assignment: CDR1 SGHTA and CDR2 FQGNSA. CDR3 length: 16 amino acids. The DNA for the CDR3 is TGTGCCAGCAGCCCTACAGATTTCTACTCTGGAAACACCATATATTTT. It codes for CASSPTDFYSGNTIYF.